These 22 T cell receptor beta chains were sequenced from one sample in a study of molecular identifiers for immune sequencing clone quantification. TCRdb independently ran MiXCR on the PCR reads; one entry per CDR3 protein. The data show hundreds of thousands of distinct CDR3 sequences, 25% seen once. Source material: naive CD8+ T cells from blood, with Jurkat cell RNA spiked in. Subset specified: FACS-sorted CD8+CD4-CCR7+CD45RA+ naive T cells. The receptors shown here come from a human donor in good health. Some libraries in this study had Jurkat cell RNA spiked in.

This clonotype was recorded only once. A read error is possible here, since a much larger clone lies one base away. The J gene is TRBJ2-5, the V gene TRBV13, with unresolved D. Germline-derived CDR1 and CDR2 are PRHDT and FYEKMQ (reference sequence). There are 15 residues in the CDR3. CDR3 nucleotide sequence: TGTGCCAGCAGCTTATTGGGTCAGACCCAAGAGACCCAGTGCTTC. Translating it yields CASSLLGQTQETQCF.

This clonotype was found a few times. J is TRBJ1-5 and V is TRBV30; 8 nucleotides agree with TRBD1. CDR1 is GTSNPN and CDR2 is SVGIG in the germline V gene (reference sequence). CDR3 length: 15 amino acids. Losses at the gene ends were 2 bases for V and 2 bases for J; bases not matched to a gene: 5. The CDR3 protein is CAWSKTGAGNQPQHF. DNA of the CDR3: TGTGCCTGGAGTAAGACAGGGGCAGGCAATCAGCCCCAGCATTTT.

This clonotype was seen a handful of times. The rearrangement links TRBV15 to TRBJ2-1; D not resolved. Germline V gene lookup returns CDR1 LNHNV and CDR2 YYDKDF (reference sequence). The CDR3 is 13 residues long. Between the trimmed V and J ends, which lost 0 bases and 8 bases, there was a span of 8 bases. CDR3 DNA: TGTGCCACCAGCAGAGATTGGAAGGATGAGCAGTTCTTC. Translating it yields CATSRDWKDEQFF.

This clonotype was seen more than once but under ten times. The genes are TRBV6-5 and TRBJ1-1, with D perhaps TRBD1 (6 bases). V was cut by 0 bases and J by 8 bases, with 13 bases left in between. CDR1 MNHEY and CDR2 SVGAGI come from the germline V gene. The CDR3 contains 14 residues. CDR3 protein: CASSYSEAGVEAFF. DNA for the CDR3: TGTGCCAGCAGTTACTCTGAGGCAGGGGTCGAAGCTTTCTTT.

The CDR3 nucleotides read TGTGCCAGCAGTCCTCCAGCCGGGAGGGGCAATGAGCAGTTCTTC. It specifies CASSPPAGRGNEQFF. This chain uses TRBV28 with TRBJ2-1, with 8 bases fitting TRBD2. V trimming: 5 bases; J trimming: 6 bases; junction bases outside the gene matches: 9. Germline V lookup: CDR1 MDHEN, CDR2 SYDVKM. The CDR3 consists of 15 residues.

This clonotype occurred many times. This chain uses TRBV29-1 with TRBJ2-3, with TRBD2 identical over 8 bases. This CDR3 contains 17 residues. Trimming took 5 bases from V and 5 from J; bases not matched to a gene: 18. Germline CDR1 is SQVTM and CDR2 is ANQGSEA. Here the CDR3 reads CSVRRQSGSQSIDTQYF. For the CDR3, the DNA is TGCAGCGTTAGACGACAAAGCGGGAGTCAATCCATAGATACGCAGTATTTT.

Concerning this clonotype: One junction end disagrees with the germline gene, perhaps due to a read error. This rearrangement joins TRBV19 to TRBJ2-2, with a possible D match to TRBD2 (6 bases). The CDR3 is made up of 15 amino acids. Germline lookup yields CDR1 LNHDA and CDR2 SQIVND (reference sequence). CDR3 region: CASSIAGRSTRELFF. The CDR3 DNA is TGTGCCAGTAGTATAGCCGGGAGAAGCACCCGGGAGCTGTTTTTT.

As concerns this clonotype: This may arise from a read error, as a much more abundant clone is one base away. This chain uses TRBV11-2 with TRBJ2-7, with 7 bases lining up with TRBD1. Germline V lookup: CDR1 SGHAT, CDR2 FQNNGV. V gave up 5 bases and J gave up 4 bases; unmatched junction bases: 8. The CDR3 has 14 amino acids. The CDR3 loop reads CASSTEGTAYEQYF. CDR3 nucleotides: TGTGCCAGCAGCACCGAAGGGACAGCATACGAGCAGTACTTC. Looking up the rest from reference TRBV11-2 and TRBJ2-7 gives the full variable domain: EAGVAQSPRYKIIEKRQSVAFWCNPISGHATLYWYQQILGQGPKLLIQFQNNGVVDDSQLPKDRFSAERLKGVDSTLKIQPAKLEDSAVYLCASSTEGTAYEQYFGPGTRLTVT.

This clonotype was counted between two and nine times. The chain links TRBV10-1 to TRBJ2-7; no reliable D call. In germline, CDR1 is WNHNN, CDR2 SYGVQD (reference sequence). The length of the CDR3 is 12 residues. V was trimmed by 3 bases and J by 3 bases, leaving 6 bases between them. The DNA of the CDR3 is TGCGCCAGCAGTGACGGTTACTACGAGCAGTACTTC. Residues: CASSDGYYEQYF.

The genes are TRBV19 and TRBJ2-1; D not certain. Deletions cut 1 base from V and 9 bases from J, with 10 bases between. CDR3 length: 13 residues. CDR1 is LNHDA, CDR2 SQIVND, per germline (reference sequence). The CDR3 DNA is TGTGCCAGTAGTATAGTAGGTACCGGTGAGCAGTTCTTC. It specifies CASSIVGTGEQFF.

In its sample, this clonotype was seen many times. This chain uses TRBV27 with TRBJ2-7; 9 bases align to TRBD1. V gave up 5 bases and J gave up 6 bases; unmatched junction bases: 5. The CDR3 is 13 residues long. Per germline, CDR1 MNHEY and CDR2 SMNVEV (reference sequence). CDR3 sequence (DNA): TGTGCCAGCAGTCGACAGGGGGTTAGCGAGCAGTACTTC. Amino acid sequence: CASSRQGVSEQYF.

This clonotype was seen ten or more times. This chain connects TRBV6-2 or TRBV6-3 to TRBJ1-4; D is uncertain. CDR1 and CDR2 from the germline V gene are MNHEY and SVGEGT. The CDR3 length is 12 residues. Trimming took 0 bases from V and 8 from J, leaving 4 bases between them. The CDR3 protein is CASSYSAEKLFF. CDR3 coding DNA: TGTGCCAGCAGTTACTCGGCGGAAAAACTGTTTTTT.

The rearrangement links TRBV30 to TRBJ2-7, with D possibly TRBD1 on 6 matching bases. The germline V gene encodes CDR1 GTSNPN and CDR2 SVGIG (reference sequence). The CDR3 sequence is 13 residues long. Deletions cut 5 bases from V and 6 bases from J, with 17 bases between. CDR3 region: CAWALDSPSEQYF. DNA for the CDR3: TGTGCCTGGGCCCTGGACAGTCCGAGCGAGCAGTACTTC.

This clonotype was counted between two and nine times. The V and J genes are TRBV25-1 and TRBJ1-3; no firm D call. There are 15 residues in the CDR3. Trimming took off 6 bases at V and 4 bases at J, with 16 bases between the two ends. Germline V gives CDR1 MGHDK, CDR2 SYGVNS. The CDR3 reads CASSPAPGAGNTIYF. In DNA, the CDR3 is TGTGCCAGCAGCCCAGCCCCTGGAGCGGGAAACACCATATATTTT.

V and J are TRBV5-6 and TRBJ1-2, with 10 positions matching TRBD1. In germline, CDR1 is SGHDT, CDR2 YYEEEE. The CDR3 sequence is 17 residues long. J was trimmed by 7 bases and V by 4 bases; bases with no gene match: 16. The CDR3 region is CASSMPYPGQGNRGYTF. The CDR3 coding sequence is TGTGCCAGCAGCATGCCTTACCCGGGACAGGGGAATCGTGGCTACACCTTC.

The chain is built from TRBV19 and TRBJ1-5; D uncertain. Trimming shortened V by 3 bases and J by 3 bases, and 12 bases separated the two germline ends. The germline CDR1 and CDR2 sequences are LNHDA and SQIVND (reference sequence). The length of the CDR3 is 15 residues. CDR3 in DNA: TGTGCCAGTAGTATGGTCCGGGAAATCAATCAGCCCCAGCATTTT. This codes for CASSMVREINQPQHF. Full variable domain (rest looked up from reference TRBV19 and TRBJ1-5): DGGITQSPKYLFRKEGQNVTLSCEQNLNHDAMYWYRQDPGQGLRLIYYSQIVNDFQKGDIAEGYSVSREKKESFPLTVTSAQKNPTAFYLCASSMVREINQPQHFGDGTRLSIL.

This chain links TRBV12-3 or TRBV12-4 with TRBJ1-2; possible D gene TRBD1, 6 bases. Trimming took 3 bases from V and 4 from J, leaving 9 bases between them. The CDR3 contains 13 residues. This chain's CDR3 is CASSLRTVYGYTF. CDR3 in DNA: TGTGCCAGCAGTTTGAGGACAGTCTATGGCTACACCTTC.

V usage is TRBV6-5 and J usage is TRBJ1-5; D might be TRBD1 (6 bases). The CDR3 totals 15 residues. Trimming left V 5 bases short and J 1 base short, with 12 bases between. The germline V gene has CDR1 MNHEY and CDR2 SVGAGI. The CDR3 protein is CASSQTGHSNQPQHF. CDR3 sequence (DNA): TGTGCCAGCAGTCAAACAGGGCACAGCAATCAGCCCCAGCATTTT.

A single count supports this clonotype. This sequence may be a read error, since a much larger clone differs from it by one base. The J gene is TRBJ1-5, the V gene TRBV13; 10 positions agree with TRBD1. CDR1 PRHDT and CDR2 FYEKMQ come from the germline V gene (reference sequence). The CDR3 consists of 16 residues. As DNA, the CDR3 is TGTGCCAGCAGCAGACAGGGGGCTGTCGACAATCAGCCCCGGCATTTT. It specifies CASSRQGAVDNQPRHF.

This chain links TRBV5-4 with TRBJ1-1, with unresolved D. The CDR3 is 13 amino acids. The V gene lost 5 bases and the J gene lost 2 bases, with 10 bases spanning the gap. CDR1 and CDR2 from the germline V gene are SGHNT and YYREEE (reference sequence). The CDR3 nucleotides read TGTGCCAGCAGAAATGGTGTAAACACTGAAGCTTTCTTT. Amino acid sequence: CASRNGVNTEAFF.

As regards this clonotype: This could be a read error, since a much larger clone is one nucleotide away. J is TRBJ2-3 and V is TRBV13, with TRBD1 matching 11 bases. The V gene's germline CDR1 is PRHDT and CDR2 FYEKMQ (reference sequence). The CDR3 has 16 residues. CDR3 amino acids: CASSWDRGETTDTPYF. CDR3 nucleotides: TGTGCCAGCAGCTGGGACAGGGGGGAGACCACAGATACGCCGTATTTT.

The V call is TRBV7-9, the J call TRBJ2-1; tentatively, D is TRBD2 (6 bases). The germline CDR1 and CDR2 sequences are SEHNR and FQNEAQ (reference sequence). V gave up 1 base and J gave up 6 bases, with 10 bases separating them. The CDR3 is 14 amino acids. CDR3 sequence reads: CASSLDSGVNEQFF. The CDR3 DNA sequence: TGTGCCAGCAGCTTAGACTCGGGGGTCAATGAGCAGTTCTTC.